The subject of this entry is one TCR beta chain. The antigen remains undetermined. TCRdb independently ran MiXCR on the reads; one entry per CDR3 protein. Of some 590,000 distinct CDR3 sequences listed, 35% to 50% were seen once; the top ten hold 48%. This sample was taken from a study of T cell repertoires in cytomegalovirus infection. Study summary: CMV epitopes that were recently identified and HLA-C-restricted were used alongside well-studied HLA-B-restricted ones. Carrying CMV and the relevant HLA type showed in public TCR beta signatures.

V lost 5 bases to trimming and J lost 6 bases, with 10 bases between them. CDR1 is LNHDA and CDR2 is SQIVND in the germline V gene (reference sequence). CDR3 size: 13 residues. Study-wide points: Dominating the ex vivo response were TCR beta clonotypes that were CMV-specific and HLA-C-restricted.

The TCR originated in a human donor in good health (CMV status not recorded). Some clones in this sample may be carry-over from other donors' samples. The chain carries TRBV19 and TRBJ2-2; tentatively, D is TRBD1 (5 bases). Specimen: cultured PBMCs, collected from culture after CMV antigen stimulation. CDR3 amino acids: CASSGAWAGELFF. CDR3 nucleotide sequence: TGTGCCAGTAGTGGGGCTTGGGCCGGGGAGCTGTTTTTT. Using reference TRBV19 and TRBJ2-2 for the parts outside the CDR3, the full variable domain is DGGITQSPKYLFRKEGQNVTLSCEQNLNHDAMYWYRQDPGQGLRLIYYSQIVNDFQKGDIAEGYSVSREKKESFPLTVTSAQKNPTAFYLCASSGAWAGELFFGEGSRLTVL.